This T cell receptor beta chain was profiled in a study of immune evolution from preneoplasia to lung adenocarcinoma. Broader study findings: Clonality was highest in normal lung, lower in later-stage lesions apparently. T cell clonality was higher in KRAS-mutant than EGFR-mutant or wild-type nodules. Top clone frequencies peaked in normal lung, apparently declining through invasive adenocarcinoma.

About this clone: Antigen unknown. Distinct nucleotide sequences in the sample also encode this CDR3.

The assay was immunoSEQ multiplex PCR, and TCRdb's table has in-frame clones only and misses some. Counted here are about 6,600 clones, 75% to 90% occurring once; the ten biggest clones make up approximately 5%. The specimen sequenced was FFPE invasive lung adenocarcinoma tissue. The sequence was collected from a person aged 50-75 years with lung adenocarcinoma.

CDR3 in amino acids: CASSQDRGPETQYF. Here the CDR3 DNA reads TGTGCCAGCAGCCAAGACAGGGGGCCAGAGACCCAGTACTTC. The rearrangement uses TRBV11-2 and TRBJ2-5, with 10 nucleotides matching TRBD1. J gave up 4 bases and V 5 bases, and 4 bases lay outside the gene matches. This CDR3 contains 14 residues. CDR1 and CDR2 from the germline V gene are SGHAT and FQNNGV.